The next 31 T cell receptor beta chains were all read from a single sample in a study of prognosis after radiotherapy for stage I lung cancer. With two-round multiplex PCR, TCR beta CDR3 sequences were amplified from genomic DNA. Gene-specific primers for each TRBV and TRBJ gene drove first-round PCR. Each CDR3 protein is one row after TCRdb ran MiXCR on the multiplex PCR reads. The sample lists some 13,000 distinct CDR3 sequences, 40% to 55% occurring once. This sample comprised PBMCs, obtained before or after stereotactic body radiation therapy (not recorded which). Receptors originate from a donor over 45 with non-small cell lung cancer.

This clonotype was recorded many times. The J gene is TRBJ2-5, the V gene TRBV9; D unresolved. Germline CDR1 reads SGDLS; CDR2 reads YYNGEE. The germline V and J ends were trimmed by 1 base and 0 bases, with 7 bases remaining between them. The CDR3 covers 14 residues. In DNA form, the CDR3 reads TGTGCCAGCAGCGTAACCCCATACCAAGAGACCCAGTACTTC. Its translation: CASSVTPYQETQYF.

The DNA for the CDR3 is TGTGCCAGCAGTGACTCGGACTACCAAGAGACCCAGTACTTC. This translates into CASSDSDYQETQYF. The V gene is TRBV6-4, the J gene TRBJ2-5; the D gene is possibly TRBD2 (5 bases). Germline V lookup: CDR1 MRHNA, CDR2 SNTAGT. The CDR3 sequence is 14 residues long. Trimming pared 0 bases from V and 0 bases from J, leaving 5 bases between.

Points on this clonotype: Given a far larger clone just one base away, this is likely a sequencing read error. The V gene is TRBV10-3, the J gene TRBJ2-1; 11 nucleotides agree with TRBD2. The CDR3 covers 15 residues. Germline CDR1 is ENHRY and CDR2 is SYGVKD. CDR3 amino acids: CASSVSGRACSEQFF. CDR3 nucleotide sequence: TGTGCCAGCAGTGTTAGCGGGAGGGCCTGTAGTGAGCAGTTCTTC.

By its share, this clonotype is medium-sized. V usage is TRBV11-2 and J usage is TRBJ2-7, with 15 bases that match TRBD2. The CDR3 is made up of 16 amino acids. Germline loops: CDR1 SGHAT, CDR2 FQNNGV. V lost 5 bases and J lost 4; bases outside the gene matches: 6. The CDR3 protein is CASSPRGTSGRYEQYF. In DNA, the CDR3 is TGTGCCAGCAGCCCCCGAGGGACTAGCGGGAGGTACGAGCAGTACTTC.

Turning to this clonotype: A much larger clone sits a single nucleotide away, making a read error possible. Written as DNA, the CDR3 is TGTGCCAGCAGCCAATCTCAGCTTTTAAGAGGGACAGGGAGCCGAGAGACCCAGTACTTC. It specifies CASSQSQLLRGTGSRETQYF. V usage is TRBV16 and J usage is TRBJ2-5; TRBD1 aligns across 9 bases. Germline CDR1 is KGHSY and CDR2 is FQNENV. The J segment lost 4 bases and the V segment lost 0 bases, leaving 18 bases of the junction unmatched. The CDR3 sequence is 20 residues long.

The sample holds many counts of this clonotype. The chain joins TRBV25-1 to TRBJ1-6, with a tentative D call TRBD1 (5 bases). Between the trimmed V and J ends, which lost 8 bases and 9 bases, there was a span of 14 bases. There are 13 residues in the CDR3. Germline CDR1 is MGHDK and CDR2 is SYGVNS. CDR3 region: CASLRDRGSPLHF. CDR3 nucleotides: TGTGCCAGCCTGAGGGACCGGGGTTCACCCCTCCACTTT.

To note about this clonotype: A far larger clone is one base from this, pointing to a likely read error. The rearrangement joins TRBV7-9 to TRBJ2-3, with 13 positions matching TRBD2. Unmatched junction bases numbered 21, after V lost 9 bases and J lost 3 bases. Germline V gives CDR1 SEHNR, CDR2 FQNEAQ (reference sequence). This CDR3 region has 20 residues. CDR3 sequence reads: CASSPVLMPPGLAGTDTQYF. In nucleotides, the CDR3 is TGTGCCAGTAGTCCCGTTTTGATGCCTCCGGGACTAGCGGGAACAGATACGCAGTATTTT.

This clonotype occurred a few times. Just one base apart from a much larger clone, this may be a read error. The V and J genes are TRBV29-1 and TRBJ2-4, with D perhaps given as TRBD1 or TRBD2 (5 bases each). V lost 6 bases to trimming and J lost 4 bases, with 13 bases between them. The CDR3 runs 13 residues. The germline CDR1 and CDR2 sequences are SQVTM and ANQGSEA. CDR3 amino acids: CSVEGRGKNIQYF. Written as DNA, the CDR3 is TGCAGCGTCGAGGGACGGGGAAAAAACATTCAGTACTTC.

This clonotype was seen ten or more times. Mismatch with germline at one junction end may stem from a read error. The chain couples TRBV18 to TRBJ2-2, with D tentatively TRBD2 (6 bases). CDR1 is KGHSH, CDR2 LQKENI, per germline. The CDR3 has 14 amino acids. In DNA, the CDR3 is TGTGCCGGCTCACCCCCGACTAGGTCCGGGGAGCTGTTTTTT. It codes for CAGSPPTRSGELFF.

On this clonotype: A read error likely explains this, since a far larger clone differs by one base. The rearrangement uses TRBV5-1 and TRBJ2-4; no clear D. The last part of the DNA fits TRBJ2-1 better; the J call may be wrong. The CDR3 has 13 amino acids. The V gene's germline CDR1 is SGHRS and CDR2 YFSETQ. The CDR3 sequence is CASSPDGCGEQFF. The DNA for the CDR3 is TGCGCCAGCAGTCCAGACGGGTGTGGAGAGCAGTTCTTC.

In the case of this clonotype: A single base is all that separates this from a far larger clone, so a read error is likely. The chain employs TRBV7-2 and TRBJ2-2, with D uncertain. CDR1 and CDR2 (germline): SGHTA, FQGNSA. There are 13 residues in the CDR3. Trimming pared 2 bases from V and 4 bases from J, leaving 5 bases between. Written as DNA, the CDR3 is TGTGCCAGCAGCTTAACCTTCACCGGGGAGCTGTTTTTT. Translated, it gives CASSLTFTGELFF.

Note on this clonotype: A far larger clone is just one base off, so this is likely a read error. V and J are TRBV6-9 and TRBJ2-1; TRBD2 agrees at 14 bases. This CDR3 has 15 residues. Germline loops: CDR1 MNHGY, CDR2 SVAAGI. DNA of the CDR3: TGTCCCAGCCGGGGACTAGCGGGAGTCTACAATGAGCAGTTCTTC. Translating gives CPSRGLAGVYNEQFF.

Many counts were recorded for this clonotype. V gene TRBV4-3 combines with J gene TRBJ2-7, with 9 bases that match TRBD1. CDR1 is LGHNA and CDR2 is YSLEER in the germline V gene. This CDR3 spans 18 amino acids. V was pared by 0 bases and J by 2 bases, with 11 bases of the junction left unmatched. Here the CDR3 DNA reads TGCGCCAGCAGCCAAGAATGGGGACAGGGTATTGTTCCCTACGAGCAGTACTTC. Its protein product is CASSQEWGQGIVPYEQYF.

There are a few counts of this clonotype. The rearrangement links TRBV20-1 to TRBJ1-5; D not resolved. CDR3 length: 16 amino acids. The germline V and J ends were trimmed by 0 bases and 7 bases, with 19 bases remaining between them. Germline V gene lookup returns CDR1 DFQATT and CDR2 SNEGSKA (reference sequence). CDR3 sequence: CSARDDSVEVWQPQHF. CDR3 DNA sequence: TGCAGTGCTAGAGATGACTCAGTGGAGGTCTGGCAGCCCCAGCATTTT.

This clonotype was counted many times. V is TRBV30 and J is TRBJ2-7; 7 bases fit TRBD2. The V and J ends lost 0 bases and 5 bases, in that order; junction bases with no gene match: 4. This CDR3 contains 13 residues. Germline V gene sequence: CDR1 GTSNPN, CDR2 SVGIG (reference sequence). CDR3 residues: CAWSVQREDEQYF. The CDR3, as DNA: TGTGCCTGGAGTGTGCAACGGGAGGACGAGCAGTACTTC.

The sample holds a few counts of this clonotype. This chain uses TRBV11-2 with TRBJ1-1; weak D call: TRBD1 (6 bases). The CDR3 extends over 13 amino acids. Trimming took 3 bases from V and 4 from J, leaving 9 bases between them. Germline CDR1 reads SGHAT; CDR2 reads FQNNGV. CDR3 nucleotides: TGTGCCAGCAGCTTCCAGGGGAGCACTGAAGCTTTCTTT. It codes for CASSFQGSTEAFF.

This clonotype was seen repeatedly, ten times or more. This chain uses TRBV28 with TRBJ2-6; D tentatively reads TRBD1 or TRBD2 (5 bases each). Germline assignment: CDR1 MDHEN and CDR2 SYDVKM. Trimming stripped 11 bases from V and 0 bases from J, with 23 bases between. The CDR3 contains 18 residues. CDR3 sequence (DNA): TGTGCCTCCTCCACCCCTAAACCGGGGCGCTCTGGGGCCAACGTCCTGACTTTC. Its translation is CASSTPKPGRSGANVLTF.

The chain links TRBV20-1 to TRBJ2-7, with 10 bases aligning to TRBD2. Germline CDR1 reads DFQATT; CDR2 reads SNEGSKA (reference sequence). The V segment lost 1 base and the J segment 5 bases; nucleotides outside the gene matches: 5. The CDR3 is 14 amino acids. The CDR3: CSARGASGSNEQYF. Here the CDR3 DNA reads TGCAGTGCTAGAGGGGCTAGCGGGAGTAACGAGCAGTACTTC.

Of note for this clonotype: This probably arose from a read error, given a far larger clone one base away. This is likely a read error, given that the CDR3 carries no conserved phenylalanine or tryptophan at its end. V is TRBV6-5 and J is TRBJ2-2; TRBD1 or TRBD2 may be the D gene (5 bases each). The V end was cut by 7 bases, the J end by 2 bases, with 20 bases between. This CDR3 contains 17 residues. CDR1 MNHEY and CDR2 SVGAGI come from the germline V gene. Here the CDR3 DNA reads TGTGCCAGCAAAGGCGGTCCTCGGGACCACAACACCGGGGAGCTGTTTCTT. Translating gives CASKGGPRDHNTGELFL.

About this clonotype: A far larger clone is one nucleotide away, so this likely arose from a read error. This chain joins TRBV6-8 and TRBJ2-1; TRBD2 matches at 8 bases. V was clipped by 6 bases and J by 6 bases; unmatched bases: 10. Germline V gene data show CDR1 as MNHGY and CDR2 as SAAAGT. CDR3 length: 15 residues. This CDR3 reads CASSFRATSVNEQFF. The CDR3 region has the DNA TGTGCCAGCAGCTTTCGGGCGACTAGCGTCAATGAGCAGTTCTTC.

This clonotype was counted many times. The chain has TRBV28 and TRBJ1-2; D remains unclear. This CDR3 is built from 13 residues. Trimming stripped 2 bases from V and 1 base from J, with 5 bases between. Germline V lookup: CDR1 MDHEN, CDR2 SYDVKM. CDR3 nucleotide sequence: TGTGCCAGCAGTTTAAAGCTTAACTATGGCTACACCTTC. Amino acid sequence: CASSLKLNYGYTF.

This sequence joins TRBV27 and TRBJ2-1; D gene uncertain. CDR1 is MNHEY, CDR2 SMNVEV, per germline (reference sequence). The CDR3 covers 17 residues. The V gene lost 0 bases and the J gene lost 3 bases, with 15 bases spanning the gap. The CDR3 DNA sequence: TGTGCCAGCAGTTTATCGATGTACTCCGGGCTCTACAATGAGCAGTTCTTC. This gives the protein CASSLSMYSGLYNEQFF.

J is TRBJ2-3 and V is TRBV19; no definite D call. Germline CDR1 is LNHDA and CDR2 is SQIVND (reference sequence). The CDR3 totals 16 residues. V was clipped by 5 bases and J by 5 bases, with 20 bases between them. The CDR3 loop reads CASSAPMAQGKDTQYF. CDR3 coding DNA: TGTGCCAGTAGTGCTCCGATGGCCCAAGGAAAAGATACGCAGTATTTT. The full variable domain, with the rest looked up from reference TRBV19 and TRBJ2-3, is DGGITQSPKYLFRKEGQNVTLSCEQNLNHDAMYWYRQDPGQGLRLIYYSQIVNDFQKGDIAEGYSVSREKKESFPLTVTSAQKNPTAFYLCASSAPMAQGKDTQYFGPGTRLTVL.

Notes on this clonotype: The junction does not match germline at one end; this may be a read error. J is TRBJ1-1 and V is TRBV30; TRBD1 matches at 7 bases. Germline-derived CDR1 and CDR2 are GTSNPN and SVGIG (reference sequence). This CDR3 region has 13 residues. The CDR3 protein is CAWRTGQNTEAFF. The CDR3, as DNA: TGTGCCTGGAGGACAGGGCAGAACACTGAGGCTTTCTTT.

The rearrangement uses TRBV30 and TRBJ1-4, with a tentative D call TRBD1 (5 bases). CDR1 is GTSNPN, CDR2 SVGIG, per germline (reference sequence). This CDR3 spans 11 amino acids. The ends were cut back, 5 bases at V and 7 bases at J, with 8 bases in the middle. The CDR3: CAWEGSEKLFF. For the CDR3, the DNA is TGTGCCTGGGAGGGGTCTGAAAAACTGTTTTTT.

J is TRBJ2-1 and V is TRBV5-1, with unresolved D. Germline CDR1 is SGHRS and CDR2 is YFSETQ. Trimming removed 0 bases at V and 0 bases at J, with 7 bases between. This CDR3 has 15 residues. The CDR3, as DNA: TGCGCCAGCAGCTTGGCCTTGAGCTCCTACAATGAGCAGTTCTTC. Protein: CASSLALSSYNEQFF.

V usage is TRBV2 and J usage is TRBJ2-1; possibly TRBD2 for D (6 bases). Germline V gives CDR1 SNHLY, CDR2 FYNNEI. V was trimmed by 8 bases and J by 12 bases, leaving 14 bases between them. This CDR3 is 11 amino acids long. CDR3 DNA: TGTGCCAGCGGTTTCAGAGCGGGGCAGTTCTTC. Translated: CASGFRAGQFF. Using reference TRBV2 and TRBJ2-1 for the parts outside the CDR3, the full variable domain is EPEVTQTPSHQVTQMGQEVILRCVPISNHLYFYWYRQILGQKVEFLVSFYNNEISEKSEIFDDQFSVERPDGSNFTLKIRSTKLEDSAMYFCASGFRAGQFFGPGTRLTVL.

The genes are TRBV20-1 and TRBJ2-3; D gene unclear. With 1 base removed from V and 9 bases from J, the gap between germline ends came to 17 bases. The CDR3 consists of 14 residues. Germline CDR1 reads DFQATT; CDR2 reads SNEGSKA (reference sequence). DNA of the CDR3: TGCAGTGCTAGAGTTACGCTGGCGGAGCTGACGCAGTATTTT. Amino acids: CSARVTLAELTQYF.

The J gene is TRBJ2-1, the V gene TRBV20-1; 8 bases are a match to TRBD2. Germline values: CDR1 DFQATT, CDR2 SNEGSKA (reference sequence). V lost 6 bases and J lost 9; bases outside the gene matches: 10. The CDR3 consists of 13 residues. The CDR3 loop is CSAKSGSWLEQFF. The CDR3 region has the DNA TGCAGTGCGAAAAGCGGGAGCTGGCTTGAGCAGTTCTTC.

V and J are TRBV2 and TRBJ2-1; the D is unclear. CDR1 and CDR2 (germline): SNHLY, FYNNEI. V was pared by 7 bases and J by 5 bases, with 6 bases between. The CDR3 runs 11 residues. CDR3 nucleotides: TGTGCCAGCAATTGGGACAATGAGCAGTTCTTC. Translated: CASNWDNEQFF.

This clonotype was picked up many times. The chain combines TRBV28 with TRBJ1-4; D is unclear. V was clipped by 6 bases and J by 8 bases, with 13 bases between them. Germline values: CDR1 MDHEN, CDR2 SYDVKM. The CDR3 totals 13 residues. The CDR3 bases are TGTGCCAGCAGGACGGGTGGATGGGAAAAACTGTTTTTT. Translating it yields CASRTGGWEKLFF.